One sample yielded the 24 T cell receptor beta chains listed below, sequenced in a study of CD8 T cells in ankylosing spondylitis. MiXCR was run by TCRdb on the 5' RACE reads, yielding one entry per CDR3 protein. Counted here are under 150,000 distinct CDR3 sequences, around 15% occurring once; the ten biggest clones make up 2.5% to 3%. Sequencing was done on a sample of blood, either unsorted or a sorted T cell fraction (not recorded which). Receptor source: a female donor with ankylosing spondylitis or in good health (not recorded which).

This clonotype appeared many times. This chain joins TRBV25-1 and TRBJ2-2, with D maybe TRBD1 (6 bases). Trimming pared 5 bases from V and 4 bases from J, leaving 14 bases between. The CDR3 runs to 15 residues. From germline, CDR1 is MGHDK and CDR2 SYGVNS. The CDR3 reads CASSPGVLSTGELFF. The CDR3 region has the DNA TGTGCCAGCAGTCCAGGGGTCTTGAGCACCGGGGAGCTGTTTTTT.

Ten or more counts support this clonotype. This chain connects TRBV5-1 to TRBJ2-1, with TRBD1 matching 9 bases. CDR3 length equals 15 residues. CDR1 and CDR2 (germline): SGHRS, YFSETQ. The trim removed 7 bases at V and 2 bases at J, leaving 7 bases unmatched. The CDR3: CASEPGQGAYNEQFF. CDR3 sequence (DNA): TGCGCCAGCGAACCGGGACAGGGTGCCTACAATGAGCAGTTCTTC.

This clonotype was counted a few times. The V call is TRBV4-2, the J call TRBJ2-3; D is ambiguous. V dropped 0 bases and J dropped 1 base, with 5 bases sitting between them. Germline CDR1 LGHNA, CDR2 YNFKEQ. The CDR3 has 14 amino acids. CDR3 amino acids: CASSQDPGTDTQYF. For the CDR3, the DNA is TGTGCCAGCAGCCAAGATCCCGGCACAGATACGCAGTATTTT.

This clonotype appeared many times. This sequence joins TRBV12-3 or TRBV12-4 and TRBJ2-2; 11 nucleotides align to TRBD1. The V and J ends lost 6 bases and 6 bases, in that order; junction bases with no gene match: 3. The CDR3 spans 14 residues. In nucleotides, the CDR3 is TGTGCCAGCAGGCGGACAGGGGGCTCCGGGGAGCTGTTTTTT. Translated, it gives CASRRTGGSGELFF.

This clonotype was seen many times. The chain uses TRBV5-1 and TRBJ2-7, with 8 bases matching TRBD1. The germline gives CDR1 SGHRS, CDR2 YFSETQ. The CDR3 has 14 residues. The V and J ends lost 1 base and 3 bases, in that order; junction bases with no gene match: 3. CDR3 sequence: CASSLITGGYEQYF. CDR3 nucleotides: TGCGCCAGCAGCTTGATTACAGGGGGCTACGAGCAGTACTTC.

This clonotype was counted ten times or more. This rearrangement joins TRBV5-8 to TRBJ2-3; 10 nucleotides agree with TRBD2. Looked up from germline, CDR1 is SGHTS and CDR2 is YDEGEE. Trimming took 10 bases from V and 5 from J; bases not matched to a gene: 10. The CDR3 runs to 14 residues. The chain's CDR3 is CAGISGGFLDTQYF. The CDR3 DNA sequence: TGTGCCGGCATTAGCGGGGGGTTCCTAGATACGCAGTATTTT.

The rearrangement uses TRBV11-3 and TRBJ2-1; tentatively, D is TRBD1 (6 bases). Germline loops: CDR1 SGHNT, CDR2 YENEEA. This CDR3 spans 14 amino acids. Between the trimmed V and J ends, which lost 1 base and 5 bases, there was a span of 9 bases. The CDR3 loop reads CASSLGWTDNEQFF. The CDR3 coding sequence is TGTGCCAGCAGCTTAGGGTGGACAGACAATGAGCAGTTCTTC.

A few counts support this clonotype. The J gene is TRBJ2-7, the V gene TRBV2, with 7 bases fitting TRBD2. Trimming took 8 bases from V and 1 from J; bases not matched to a gene: 5. CDR1 is SNHLY and CDR2 is FYNNEI in the germline V gene. The CDR3 loop spans 13 amino acids. DNA for the CDR3: TGTGCCAGCCTAGCGGTGAAATCCTACGAGCAGTACTTC. Its translation is CASLAVKSYEQYF. The variable domain in full, completed from reference TRBV2 and TRBJ2-7, reads EPEVTQTPSHQVTQMGQEVILRCVPISNHLYFYWYRQILGQKVEFLVSFYNNEISEKSEIFDDQFSVERPDGSNFTLKIRSTKLEDSAMYFCASLAVKSYEQYFGPGTRLTVT.

The rearrangement links TRBV27 to TRBJ1-5, with a tentative D call TRBD1 (6 bases). The CDR3 is 14 amino acids. Germline-derived CDR1 and CDR2 are MNHEY and SMNVEV (reference sequence). Trimming stripped 5 bases from V and 4 bases from J, with 12 bases between. CDR3: CASSLRGRNQPQHF. CDR3 bases: TGTGCCAGCAGTCTCAGGGGACGGAATCAGCCCCAGCATTTT.

V is TRBV7-3 and J is TRBJ1-1; possibly TRBD1 for D (5 bases). The length of the CDR3 is 13 residues. V was shortened by 4 bases and J by 5 bases, with 11 bases between the two germline ends. In germline, CDR1 is SGHTA, CDR2 FQGTGA. The DNA for the CDR3 is TGTGCCAGCAGCTCCGGGGGGGTGACTGAAGCTTTCTTT. It is translated as CASSSGGVTEAFF. Full variable domain (remainder filled in from reference TRBV7-3 and TRBJ1-1): GAGVSQTPSNKVTEKGKYVELRCDPISGHTALYWYRQSLGQGPEFLIYFQGTGAADDSGLPNDRFFAVRPEGSVSTLKIQRTERGDSAVYLCASSSGGVTEAFFGQGTRLTVV.

This clonotype was recorded many times. The genes are TRBV5-1 and TRBJ2-7, with 7 bases fitting TRBD2. CDR1 SGHRS and CDR2 YFSETQ come from the germline V gene. This CDR3 region has 12 residues. The junction had 8 bases not matched to a gene; V was cut back by 1 base and J by 13 bases. The CDR3 coding sequence is TGCGCCAGCAGCTTGAATAGCGGGCCCCCTTACTTC. Translation gives CASSLNSGPPYF.

This clonotype was counted only a few times. The rearrangement links TRBV18 to TRBJ2-3; TRBD2 is a possible D gene (6 bases). This CDR3 spans 17 amino acids. V was trimmed by 0 bases and J by 2 bases, leaving 15 bases between them. Germline-derived CDR1 and CDR2 are KGHSH and LQKENI. CDR3 sequence reads: CASSPPIAAAHTDTQYF. The CDR3 DNA sequence: TGTGCCAGCTCACCACCTATAGCGGCGGCCCACACAGATACGCAGTATTTT.

The chain links TRBV20-1 to TRBJ1-1, with no clear D. Germline V gene lookup returns CDR1 DFQATT and CDR2 SNEGSKA (reference sequence). The CDR3 loop spans 13 amino acids. Trimming pared 3 bases from V and 5 bases from J, leaving 13 bases between. CDR3 amino acids: CSASRQVRTEAFF. The CDR3 DNA reads as TGCAGTGCTAGTAGGCAGGTGAGGACTGAAGCTTTCTTT.

The rearrangement uses TRBV30 and TRBJ2-2, with 10 bases fitting TRBD2. Trimming removed 2 bases from V and 6 bases from J; junction bases left unmatched: 12. The CDR3 is 17 amino acids. The germline V gene has CDR1 GTSNPN and CDR2 SVGIG (reference sequence). CDR3 bases: TGTGCCTGGAGTAAACAGCGGGGGGGCTATCCAGCCGGGGAGCTGTTTTTT. It specifies CAWSKQRGGYPAGELFF. The complete variable domain, with remaining parts taken from reference TRBV30 and TRBJ2-2, reads SQTIHQWPATLVQPVGSPLSLECTVEGTSNPNLYWYRQAAGRGLQLLFYSVGIGQISSEVPQNLSASRPQDRQFILSSKKLLLSDSGFYLCAWSKQRGGYPAGELFFGEGSRLTVL.

This clonotype was observed a handful of times. The chain combines TRBV9 with TRBJ2-1; D is unclear. V dropped 0 bases and J dropped 0 bases, with 10 bases sitting between them. The germline CDR1 and CDR2 sequences are SGDLS and YYNGEE. CDR3 size: 16 residues. The DNA of the CDR3 is TGTGCCAGCAGCGTAGGTTCTGAGCGCTCCTACAATGAGCAGTTCTTC. It is translated as CASSVGSERSYNEQFF.

In its sample, this clonotype was seen once. This chain joins TRBV5-1 and TRBJ2-1; no reliable D call. Germline values: CDR1 SGHRS, CDR2 YFSETQ. The V gene lost 1 base and the J gene lost 9 bases, with 11 bases spanning the gap. There are 13 residues in the CDR3. The CDR3 DNA reads TGCGCCAGCAGCTTGTCCCTCGAGAGTGAGCAGTTCTTC. It is translated as CASSLSLESEQFF.

This clonotype was seen ten or more times. This chain links TRBV20-1 with TRBJ2-3; D remains ambiguous. The CDR3 runs 14 residues. Germline CDR1 is DFQATT and CDR2 is SNEGSKA (reference sequence). V was clipped by 7 bases and J by 0 bases, with 14 bases between them. The CDR3 loop is CSGSSQASTDTQYF. The CDR3 DNA follows: TGCAGTGGGTCGTCTCAGGCTAGCACAGATACGCAGTATTTT.

This clonotype has at least ten counts. V is TRBV12-3 or TRBV12-4 and J is TRBJ2-1; a possible D gene is TRBD1 (6 bases). Trimming pared 4 bases from V and 0 bases from J, leaving 10 bases between. The CDR3 is 15 residues long. The CDR3 loop reads CASSSGALSYNEQFF. In DNA form, the CDR3 reads TGTGCCAGCAGTTCAGGGGCCCTCTCCTACAATGAGCAGTTCTTC.

Ten or more counts support this clonotype. V gene TRBV29-1 combines with J gene TRBJ2-7; D uncertain. The CDR3 runs 13 residues. V was clipped by 5 bases and J by 1 base, with 12 bases between them. The germline gives CDR1 SQVTM, CDR2 ANQGSEA. The CDR3 sequence is CSVSVLESYEQYF. The CDR3, as DNA: TGCAGCGTTAGCGTTTTAGAATCCTACGAGCAGTACTTC.

This clonotype was seen more than once but under ten times. This chain joins TRBV12-3 or TRBV12-4 and TRBJ1-5, with D hard to call. The CDR3 loop spans 12 amino acids. Trimming pared 4 bases from V and 5 bases from J, leaving 6 bases between. CDR3 amino acids: CASSYGDQPQHF. CDR3 coding DNA: TGTGCCAGCAGTTATGGAGATCAGCCCCAGCATTTT.

As DNA, the CDR3 is TGTGCCAGCAGCCAAGACGGCAGGGGGGCTGAAGCTTTCTTT. This gives the protein CASSQDGRGAEAFF. This chain connects TRBV14 to TRBJ1-1; 7 bases fit TRBD1. The CDR3 loop spans 14 amino acids. Germline V gene lookup returns CDR1 SGHDN and CDR2 FVKESK. V dropped 0 bases and J dropped 6; count of bases not matched to a gene: 4.

The chain joins TRBV7-3 to TRBJ2-2, with 12 nucleotides matching TRBD2. The CDR3 contains 16 residues. The junction had 5 bases not matched to a gene; V was cut back by 3 bases and J by 6 bases. The germline V gene has CDR1 SGHTA and CDR2 FQGTGA. CDR3 nucleotides: TGTGCCAGCAGCTTCACTAGCGGGAGGTCCTCCGGGGAGCTGTTTTTT. It encodes CASSFTSGRSSGELFF. The full variable domain, rest sourced from reference TRBV7-3 and TRBJ2-2, is GAGVSQTPSNKVTEKGKYVELRCDPISGHTALYWYRQSLGQGPEFLIYFQGTGAADDSGLPNDRFFAVRPEGSVSTLKIQRTERGDSAVYLCASSFTSGRSSGELFFGEGSRLTVL.

The CDR3 region has the DNA TGTGCCAGCAGCTTCATATTGGGAGAGACCCAGTACTTC. Translated, it gives CASSFILGETQYF. The chain recombines TRBV7-9 with TRBJ2-5; D gene unclear. The CDR3 contains 13 residues. V lost 3 bases to trimming and J lost 4 bases, with 9 bases between them. CDR1 and CDR2 (germline): SEHNR, FQNEAQ (reference sequence).

The table lists this clonotype with many counts. The V gene is TRBV20-1, the J gene TRBJ2-3; D unresolved. Germline CDR1 DFQATT, CDR2 SNEGSKA (reference sequence). This CDR3 spans 15 amino acids. V was trimmed by 0 bases and J by 0 bases, leaving 10 bases between them. The CDR3 spells CSARDQRSSTDTQYF. The DNA of the CDR3 is TGCAGTGCTAGAGATCAGAGATCTAGCACAGATACGCAGTATTTT.